Below, one TCR beta chain is given with its context. The antigen remains undetermined. At one end, the junction sequence differs from germline, possibly due to a read error. These data originate in a study of cytomegalovirus exposure and HLA in healthy donors. Study-level findings and limits: A missense DCLRE1C variant was associated with V- and J-gene trimming of TCR beta chains in a later analysis, and an independent cohort replicated the association.

The CDR3 consists of 16 residues. CDR1 is SGHTA, CDR2 FQGTGA, per germline. Primers for the PCR totalled 60 Vbeta and 13 Jbeta. Clones were sequenced by immunoSEQ multiplex PCR, and TCRdb holds only the in-frame ones, with some missing. With about 84,000 clones in the sample, the ten largest clones hold approximately 0.58%. The sample was PBMCs. The sequence came from a man aged 50-60 years in good health and CMV-seronegative. This sequence joins TRBV7-3 and TRBJ2-1, with D tentatively TRBD1 (5 bases). The CDR3 sequence is CASSLIPRTPYHEQFF. In DNA, the CDR3 is TGTGCCAGCAGCTTAATACCACGGACACCCTACCATGAGCAGTTCTTC.